The 19 T cell receptor beta chains reported below all come from one sample, sequenced in a study of cytomegalovirus exposure and HLA in healthy donors (TCRdb year 2017). Library preparation employed the immunoSEQ multiplex PCR assay. For the multiplex PCR, a mixture combining 60 forward primers for TCR Vbeta segments and 13 reverse primers for TCR Jbeta segments was used. TCRdb obtained this table from immuneACCESS and retained in-frame rearrangements with V and J assigned. These tables miss some clones; where compared with another copy, unresolved V genes account for less than half of the shortfall, and the remainder is unexplained. This sample's table lists just over 150,000 clones. The ten largest account for under 2.5% of the sample. Sequenced material: PBMCs. The receptors here all came from a man aged 25 to 40 in good health and CMV-seronegative.

The J gene is TRBJ2-3, the V gene TRBV19, with 8 nucleotides matching TRBD2. J lost 1 base, V lost 7 bases, and 16 bases had no gene match. Germline lookup yields CDR1 LNHDA and CDR2 SQIVND (reference sequence). This CDR3 has 18 amino acids. CDR3 DNA: TGTGCCAGTACCCCAATAGCGGGTGAGGGACTAGGCACAGATACGCAGTATTTT. It translates to CASTPIAGEGLGTDTQYF.

The rearrangement uses TRBV5-1 and TRBJ1-2; 8 bases map to TRBD1. The V segment lost 0 bases and the J segment 1 base; nucleotides outside the gene matches: 8. The CDR3 consists of 17 residues. CDR1 and CDR2 (germline): SGHRS, YFSETQ. CDR3 DNA sequence: TGCGCCAGCAGCTTGGTGACCGGGACAGGAGATAACTATGGCTACACCTTC. Its translation: CASSLVTGTGDNYGYTF.

The chain uses TRBV14 and TRBJ2-2; tentatively, D is TRBD1 (5 bases). V was clipped by 4 bases and J by 0 bases, with 6 bases between them. CDR3 length: 14 amino acids. Per the germline V gene, CDR1 is SGHDN and CDR2 is FVKESK. DNA of the CDR3: TGTGCCAGCAGCCCGACAGCGAACACCGGGGAGCTGTTTTTT. It yields the protein CASSPTANTGELFF.

V is TRBV6-4 and J is TRBJ2-1; 9 nucleotides match TRBD2. Losses at the gene ends were 4 bases for V and 7 bases for J; bases not matched to a gene: 8. Germline lookup yields CDR1 MRHNA and CDR2 SNTAGT. There are 15 residues in the CDR3. CDR3 in amino acids: CASSAIAGDNNEQFF. The CDR3 DNA reads TGTGCCAGCAGTGCTATAGCGGGAGATAATAATGAGCAGTTCTTC.

Comments on this clone: Other DNA sequences in this specimen translate into the identical CDR3. The chain employs TRBV10-3 and TRBJ2-2; 11 bases agree with TRBD2. Germline V gives CDR1 ENHRY, CDR2 SYGVKD. Trimming removed 0 bases from V and 5 bases from J; junction bases left unmatched: 20. This CDR3 is built from 22 residues. CDR3 sequence reads: CAISESLGQATEGTSGTGELFF. DNA of the CDR3: TGTGCCATCAGTGAGTCCCTCGGACAGGCGACGGAAGGGACTAGCGGTACCGGGGAGCTGTTTTTT.

The chain links TRBV19 to TRBJ2-3; TRBD1 agrees at 7 bases. Trimming cost V 3 bases and J 6 bases; bases outside gene matches: 6. CDR1 is LNHDA and CDR2 is SQIVND in the germline V gene (reference sequence). The CDR3 is made up of 14 amino acids. CDR3 amino acids: CASSIQRGPDTQYF. Here the CDR3 DNA reads TGTGCCAGTAGTATCCAGAGGGGGCCGGATACGCAGTATTTT.

Comment on this clone: The sample contains more than one DNA sequence encoding this CDR3. The V gene is TRBV6-1, the J gene TRBJ2-7, with 14 bases that match TRBD2. Germline CDR1 and CDR2: MNHNS and SASEGT. The CDR3 has 14 residues. Unmatched junction bases numbered 2, after V lost 6 bases and J lost 4 bases. CDR3 in amino acids: CASSGTSGSYEQYF. DNA of the CDR3: TGTGCCAGCAGCGGGACTAGCGGGAGTTACGAGCAGTACTTC.

The chain recombines TRBV5-8 with TRBJ1-1, with D possibly TRBD1 on 5 matching bases. The CDR3 is 13 amino acids. Germline assignment: CDR1 SGHTS and CDR2 YDEGEE. Deletions cut 10 bases from V and 1 base from J, with 14 bases between. The CDR3 DNA is TGTGCCGTGGGGATCGGGGGGAACACTGAAGCTTTCTTT. Encoded protein: CAVGIGGNTEAFF. Full variable domain (outside the CDR3, taken from reference TRBV5-8 and TRBJ1-1): EAGVTQSPTHLIKTRGQQATLRCSPISGHTSVYWYQQALGLGLQFLLWYDEGEERNRGNFPPRFSGRQFPNYSSELNVNALELEDSALYLCAVGIGGNTEAFFGQGTRLTVV.

The chain combines TRBV27 with TRBJ2-7, with 8 positions matching TRBD1. After removal of 3 bases from V and 2 bases from J, the junction contained 3 bases not matched to a gene. The germline V gene encodes CDR1 MNHEY and CDR2 SMNVEV (reference sequence). CDR3 size: 14 residues. The CDR3 nucleotides read TGTGCCAGCAGTTTGTCACAGGGGGCCTACGAGCAGTACTTC. Encoded protein: CASSLSQGAYEQYF.

The chain is built from TRBV6-1 and TRBJ1-1, with D tentatively TRBD1 (6 bases). Germline V gene sequence: CDR1 MNHNS, CDR2 SASEGT. The CDR3 has 13 residues. V dropped 10 bases and J dropped 3 bases, with 15 bases sitting between them. CDR3 loop: CAILIQGYTEAFF. CDR3 coding DNA: TGTGCCATCCTAATTCAGGGGTACACTGAAGCTTTCTTT.

The chain combines TRBV11-1 with TRBJ1-2; TRBD1 aligns across 8 bases. The CDR3 contains 14 residues. CDR1 is SGHAT, CDR2 FQDESV, per germline (reference sequence). V trimming: 5 bases; J trimming: 8 bases; junction bases outside the gene matches: 10. In DNA form, the CDR3 reads TGTGCCAGCAGCAGGGGACAGGTCGTAGGCGGCTACACCTTC. Translation: CASSRGQVVGGYTF.

The V gene is TRBV11-3, the J gene TRBJ1-2, with D hard to call. Per the germline V gene, CDR1 is SGHNT and CDR2 is YENEEA. V shed 5 bases and J shed 8 bases, with 12 bases lying between them. The CDR3 covers 12 residues. DNA for the CDR3: TGTGCCAGCAGCACGGGCCGGGAGGGCTACACCTTC. Amino acids: CASSTGREGYTF.

V and J are TRBV7-2 and TRBJ2-1; no clear D. In germline, CDR1 is SGHTA, CDR2 FQGNSA. V was pared by 8 bases and J by 9 bases, with 14 bases between. This CDR3 is built from 12 residues. CDR3 amino acids: CASSSSSAEQFF. The CDR3 nucleotides read TGTGCCAGCTCTTCCTCTAGTGCTGAGCAGTTCTTC.

The chain employs TRBV15 and TRBJ2-7; weak D call: TRBD1 (5 bases). Germline loops: CDR1 LNHNV, CDR2 YYDKDF (reference sequence). CDR3 length: 17 residues. V gave up 1 base and J gave up 0 bases, with 16 bases separating them. This CDR3 is CATSRVFFGQDSYEQYF. CDR3 DNA: TGTGCCACCAGCAGAGTATTCTTCGGACAAGACTCCTACGAGCAGTACTTC.

V usage is TRBV5-1 and J usage is TRBJ2-7; 7 bases align to TRBD1. Looked up from germline, CDR1 is SGHRS and CDR2 is YFSETQ. CDR3 length equals 14 residues. V dropped 3 bases and J dropped 2; count of bases not matched to a gene: 5. Here the CDR3 reads CASSSGQPTYEQYF. CDR3 bases: TGCGCCAGCAGCTCGGGACAGCCTACCTACGAGCAGTACTTC.

The genes are TRBV6-5 and TRBJ1-2; D may be TRBD1 (6 bases). The V gene's germline CDR1 is MNHEY and CDR2 SVGAGI. This CDR3 region has 13 residues. V was pared by 5 bases and J by 5 bases, with 12 bases between. The CDR3 nucleotides are TGTGCCAGCAGTCGAACAGGGACGTATGGCTACACCTTC. It translates to CASSRTGTYGYTF.

V gene TRBV5-1 combines with J gene TRBJ2-1, with unresolved D. This CDR3 contains 15 residues. Germline assignment: CDR1 SGHRS and CDR2 YFSETQ. With 5 bases removed from V and 6 bases from J, the gap between germline ends came to 18 bases. The CDR3 nucleotides are TGCGCCAGCAGACACGACCTTCCCCGGGTCAATGAGCAGTTCTTC. This gives the protein CASRHDLPRVNEQFF.

The chain has TRBV11-2 and TRBJ2-7; 8 positions agree with TRBD1. CDR3 length: 16 residues. Per the germline V gene, CDR1 is SGHAT and CDR2 is FQNNGV. The V and J ends lost 4 bases and 3 bases, in that order; junction bases with no gene match: 11. CDR3 bases: TGTGCCAGCAGCTGGGCGGGACAGGTCGGTGGCTACGAGCAGTACTTC. Protein product: CASSWAGQVGGYEQYF.

This chain connects TRBV30 to TRBJ1-6; TRBD1 is a possible D gene (5 bases). Germline loops: CDR1 GTSNPN, CDR2 SVGIG (reference sequence). CDR3 length equals 15 residues. Trimming took 0 bases from V and 7 from J, leaving 13 bases between them. The CDR3 spells CAWSVGAPTNSPLHF. The CDR3, as DNA: TGTGCCTGGAGTGTTGGGGCCCCTACCAATTCACCCCTCCACTTT.